This TCR beta chain was profiled in a study of beta chain features in type 1 diabetes. Background on the study: Similarity in age, gender and cell yields was seen between patients and healthy donors.

On this clone itself: Its antigen is unidentified.

V was shortened by 5 bases and J by 4 bases, with 14 bases between the two germline ends. The CDR3 consists of 14 residues. Germline loops: CDR1 PRHDT, CDR2 FYEKMQ (reference sequence). cDNA synthesis used the whole RNA isolate, giving expressed TCRB sequences. TCRdb keeps only in-frame clones here, not all; method: immunoSEQ multiplex PCR. The sample contains about 400,000 clones, over 10% of which appear only once. Study outcomes and limitations: Type 1 diabetes patients had TCRB CDR3s that were shorter (moderately but significantly so) in all four CD4+ subsets.

The sample comprised naive CD4+ T cells from blood. This clonotype was sampled from a woman aged 18-29 years with type 1 diabetes. The rearrangement joins TRBV13 to TRBJ1-1, with a tentative D call TRBD1 (5 bases). The CDR3 region has the DNA TGTGCCAGCAGCCAAAGTGGGGCCGGCACTGAAGCTTTCTTT. It is translated as CASSQSGAGTEAFF.